This TCR beta chain was retrieved from a study of T cell repertoires in cytomegalovirus infection. Whole-study context: Shared public TCR beta signatures pointed to both CMV infection and a matching HLA type.

TCRdb re-derived calls from the reads in MiXCR, one entry per CDR3 protein. The sample consists of over 100,000 distinct CDR3 sequences, less than 30% of them appearing once. With 4 bases removed from V and 6 bases from J, the gap between germline ends came to 7 bases. The CDR3 runs to 12 residues. Germline CDR1 PRHDT, CDR2 FYEKMQ (reference sequence). About this clonotype itself: Its target is unknown.

The sample here was CD8+ T cells from cultured PBMCs, taken from culture after CMV antigen stimulation. The sequence came from a human donor in good health (CMV status not recorded). Some clones in this sample may be carry-over from other donors' samples. V usage is TRBV13 and J usage is TRBJ2-1; no firm D call. For the CDR3, the DNA is TGTGCCAGCAGCTCTGGTAGCAATGAGCAGTTCTTC. Translation gives CASSSGSNEQFF.